The 7 T cell receptor beta chains below were found in one sample sequenced in a study of blood T cell repertoires in COVID-19. Libraries were prepared by immunoSEQ multiplex PCR; TCRdb keeps only in-frame clonotypes and omits some of them. In the table there are a few hundred thousand clones, roughly 90% of which are singletons. The sequenced sample was PBMCs or T cells enriched from blood (not recorded which). The receptors derive from a woman aged 25 to 39 who had been exposed to COVID-19.

This sequence joins TRBV5-1 and TRBJ1-1, with D maybe TRBD1 (5 bases). Trimming took 3 bases from V and 1 from J, leaving 13 bases between them. Germline loops: CDR1 SGHRS, CDR2 YFSETQ. This CDR3 has 15 residues. The CDR3: CASSSTGEGNTEAFF. Here the CDR3 DNA reads TGCGCCAGCAGCTCGACGGGGGAGGGGAACACTGAAGCTTTCTTT.

The V and J genes are TRBV18 and TRBJ2-3; D is ambiguous. This CDR3 spans 14 amino acids. Trimming removed 0 bases from V and 2 bases from J, with 6 bases in between. Germline CDR1 and CDR2: KGHSH and LQKENI. The CDR3 coding sequence is TGTGCCAGCTCACCACCCGGAGTCACAGATACGCAGTATTTT. Protein sequence: CASSPPGVTDTQYF.

V usage is TRBV15 and J usage is TRBJ1-3; 9 nucleotides align to TRBD1. Per germline, CDR1 LNHNV and CDR2 YYDKDF (reference sequence). The CDR3 extends over 16 amino acids. J was trimmed by 3 bases and V by 5 bases; bases with no gene match: 8. Written as DNA, the CDR3 is TGTGCCACCAGCGGACCCGGGACAGGGCATGGAAACACCATATATTTT. Encoded protein: CATSGPGTGHGNTIYF. Full variable domain (missing parts from reference TRBV15 and TRBJ1-3): DAMVIQNPRYQVTQFGKPVTLSCSQTLNHNVMYWYQQKSSQAPKLLFHYYDKDFNNEADTPDNFQSRRPNTSFCFLDIRSPGLGDTAMYLCATSGPGTGHGNTIYFGEGSWLTVV.

In its sample, this clone was seen a few times. The CDR3 loop reads CASSQDGSGNTEAFF. The CDR3 region has the DNA TGTGCCAGCAGCCAAGATGGAAGCGGGAACACTGAAGCTTTCTTT. V gene TRBV3-1 (or the pseudogene TRBV3-2) combines with J gene TRBJ1-1; D gene ambiguous. The CDR3 spans 15 residues. V lost 0 bases and J 1 base, leaving 9 bases between the germline ends. Germline V CDR1 and CDR2: LGHDT, YNNKEL (reference sequence).

This clone was seen a few times. The V call is TRBV13, the J call TRBJ1-6, with 11 nucleotides matching TRBD1. Germline trimming cut 0 bases from V and 7 bases from J; bases unmatched to any gene: 5. This CDR3 contains 17 residues. From germline, CDR1 is PRHDT and CDR2 FYEKMQ (reference sequence). CDR3 protein: CASSLGGTGGKNSPLHF. As DNA, the CDR3 is TGTGCCAGCAGCTTAGGCGGGACAGGGGGTAAGAATTCACCCCTCCACTTT.

This chain connects TRBV6-2 or TRBV6-3 to TRBJ1-2, with 8 positions matching TRBD1. Trimming took 6 bases from V and 8 from J; bases not matched to a gene: 8. CDR3 length: 13 residues. CDR1 is MNHEY, CDR2 SVGEGT, per germline. The CDR3 DNA reads TGTGCCAGCAGCAGCGGGACAGGCCGAGGCTACACCTTC. The encoded protein is CASSSGTGRGYTF.

The chain joins TRBV5-5 to TRBJ1-2, with D possibly matching TRBD1 (5 bases). Trimming left V 7 bases short and J 6 bases short, with 19 bases between. The germline CDR1 and CDR2 sequences are SGHKS and YYEKEE (reference sequence). This CDR3 has 14 residues. CDR3 sequence: CASFHFGGVDGYTF. In nucleotides, the CDR3 is TGTGCCAGCTTCCACTTCGGGGGTGTCGATGGCTACACCTTC.